This TCR beta chain was identified in a study of identical twins (dated by TCRdb to about 2016). Broadly, across the study: TCR alpha and beta repertoires from monozygotic twins, unrelated adults of various ages and cord blood were deep-sequenced to test whether fetal clonotypes persist. To rule out contamination, replicate twin experiments were performed at different times with different library preparation protocols.

The library was produced with 5' RACE. Sequenced using an Illumina HiSeq 2000. Template switching introduced a universal primer binding site; the final cDNA contained a unique molecular identifier, enabling accurate counting of TCR cDNA molecules. Specific primers in the conserved constant-segment region were used to synthesize first-strand cDNA for TCR alpha and beta chains. To control for contamination, each cDNA library was double barcoded with a SMART-Mk sample barcode plus Illumina barcodes. TruSeq adapter sequences and Illumina sample barcodes were added in two successive PCR steps. The Illumina HiSeq platform was used with custom primers to sequence TCR alpha and beta cDNA libraries. Per the authors' processing: MiGEC was used to process raw reads and extract unique molecular identifiers, and MiXCR was used to find CDR3 positions. For each individual, recombination models were inferred using an EM algorithm with the repgenHMM and IGoR tools. The analysis of shared clonotypes was done with the tcR package in R, with sharing normalized by the product of cloneset sizes. To study raw recombination without the effects of thymic and clonal selection, out-of-frame nonproductive sequences were analyzed. The public reads were reprocessed in TCRdb via fastp at Q25 and MiXCR, keeping in-frame beta chains. Each record represents a unique CDR3 protein, reported with the most common genes and DNA among its rows. The V and J calls were not made by the authors but by TCRdb's processing. This sample holds around 450,000 distinct CDR3 sequences; approximately 14% were observed only once. Around 0.52% of the sample is held by the ten biggest clonotypes.

V loses 5 bases, J loses 2 bases, and the germline ends lie 11 bases apart. The germline V gene encodes CDR1 SGHTA and CDR2 FQGNSA. The CDR3 runs 14 amino acids, cysteine and phenylalanine included. Only the CDR3 portion is preserved as DNA: 42 bases, with reading frame beginning at the first base. Only healthy Caucasian donors were included. The twin cohort consisted of three pairs of female monozygotic twins, all aged about 18 to 29 years. Positive isolation kits from Invitrogen were used to isolate the CD4+ and CD8+ T cell populations. Results the study describes overall, beyond this receptor: Fewer insertions were carried by abundant cord blood beta clonotypes, a similar but weaker trend appeared in young adult naive repertoires, and no such trend appeared in memory repertoires. Because the same donors could not be followed over many years, the conclusions depended on cross-sectional statistical analysis. Compared with coincidental sharing between unrelated individuals, an excess of low generation-probability sequences was observed among out-of-frame TCR alpha sequences shared between twins. Out-of-frame TCR alpha sharing in monozygotic twins was systematically underestimated by recombination models, whereas sharing between unrelated individuals was in agreement with the recombination models. Invariant T cells such as MAIT and iNKT could partly confound zero-insertion analyses, though diverse VJ usage argued against this for most clonotypes. Excess twin sharing in beta out-of-frame sequences was weaker because fewer shared sequences lowered the signal-to-noise ratio.

With respect to this clonotype: No antigen is known for it. Per-base quality was not reported, and no clone a single base away is much larger than it.

These same records also appear under a second study, on yellow fever vaccine responses in identical twins. The second investigation adds: According to the authors, the vaccine-induced T cell response in identical twins seemed to be partly convergent and partly specific to each individual. In identical twins, the study followed T cell clones that responded to the vaccine with precision.

In this chain, TRBV7-2 is recombined with TRBJ2-3, with a tentative D gene TRBD1 over 5 matching bases. This receptor was taken from a woman under 30 in good health. The sequenced sample was CD4+ T cells sorted from blood. The DNA sequence is as follows: TGTGCCAGCAGCCGTGACAGCCTCACAGATACGCAGTATTTT. Protein translation: CASSRDSLTDTQYF.